Each of the 2 T cell receptor beta chains below was sequenced from the same sample in a study of read filtering for tumor transcriptome and immune sequencing. This library used roughly 400 ng RNA and molecular barcoded adaptors spanning alpha/delta and beta/gamma chains. A single record per CDR3 protein comes from TCRdb applying MiXCR to the reads. The repertoire has around 65,000 distinct CDR3 sequences, approximately 19% of them found once; the top ten carry approximately 10%. Source material: a population of CD138-negative cells sorted from bone marrow. The source is a donor at least 40 years old with multiple myeloma.

The sample holds a few counts of this clonotype. This chain uses TRBV20-1 with TRBJ2-5; D remains unclear. Germline V lookup: CDR1 DFQATT, CDR2 SNEGSKA (reference sequence). Trimming shortened V by 5 bases and J by 2 bases, and 12 bases separated the two germline ends. The CDR3 has 13 residues. The chain's CDR3 is CSAEDGFQETQYF. The CDR3 bases are TGCAGTGCTGAGGACGGATTTCAAGAGACCCAGTACTTC.

Details on this clonotype: This sequence may be a read error, since a much larger clone differs from it by one base. The V call is TRBV27, the J call TRBJ2-7, with D perhaps assigned TRBD1 or TRBD2 (6 bases each). CDR3 length: 13 residues. Germline CDR1 MNHEY, CDR2 SMNVEV (reference sequence). The CDR3 DNA reads TGTACCAGCAGTTTAGGCCCCGGGGGCCGACAGTACTTC. Its protein product is CTSSLGPGGRQYF.